The 28 T cell receptor beta chains listed next were all sequenced from one sample in a study of T-cell memory formation after mild COVID-19. TCRdb called the 5' RACE reads again in MiXCR, with one record for every CDR3 protein. Of about 88,000 distinct CDR3 sequences listed, roughly 23% are singletons. The sequenced material came from PBMCs or a T cell subset sorted from them (not recorded which). Receptors were obtained from a young man who had mild COVID-19 (a few samples of this study predate the infection). Cell type and time point are not known.

This clonotype was observed a few times. The chain carries TRBV28 and TRBJ1-1; D perhaps matches TRBD1 (5 bases). The CDR3 totals 12 residues. CDR1 and CDR2 from the germline V gene are MDHEN and SYDVKM. Deletions cut 5 bases from V and 11 bases from J, with 15 bases between. This CDR3 is CASSQGAGEAFF. The CDR3 coding sequence is TGTGCCAGCAGTCAAGGGGCGGGAGAGGCTTTCTTT.

This clonotype has a count of ten or more. The rearrangement joins TRBV2 to TRBJ2-3, with 15 nucleotides matching TRBD2. The germline gives CDR1 SNHLY, CDR2 FYNNEI. The length of the CDR3 is 18 residues. The V and J ends lost 6 bases and 5 bases, in that order; junction bases with no gene match: 12. The CDR3 sequence: CASRDRTSGGASRDTQYF. The CDR3 region has the DNA TGTGCCAGCAGGGATCGGACTAGCGGGGGGGCTTCACGAGATACGCAGTATTTT. The full variable domain, rest sourced from reference TRBV2 and TRBJ2-3, is EPEVTQTPSHQVTQMGQEVILRCVPISNHLYFYWYRQILGQKVEFLVSFYNNEISEKSEIFDDQFSVERPDGSNFTLKIRSTKLEDSAMYFCASRDRTSGGASRDTQYFGPGTRLTVL.

The rearrangement links TRBV5-1 to TRBJ2-2, with 11 bases that match TRBD1. Trimming cost V 1 base and J 6 bases; bases outside gene matches: 5. CDR3 length equals 16 residues. Germline values: CDR1 SGHRS, CDR2 YFSETQ. The CDR3 coding sequence is TGCGCCAGCAGCTTGACTCGGACAGGGGGCTCCGGGGAGCTGTTTTTT. Its protein product is CASSLTRTGGSGELFF.

This clonotype was seen more than once but under ten times. The chain employs TRBV5-1 and TRBJ2-3; 11 positions agree with TRBD1. CDR1 is SGHRS and CDR2 is YFSETQ in the germline V gene. CDR3 length: 15 amino acids. The V segment lost 3 bases and the J segment 8 bases; nucleotides outside the gene matches: 8. CDR3: CASSSPDRGQSTQYF. The CDR3 DNA is TGCGCCAGCAGCTCGCCGGACAGGGGGCAGAGTACGCAGTATTTT.

The gene calls are TRBV12-3 or TRBV12-4 and TRBJ1-5, with a possible D match to TRBD1 (5 bases). The CDR3 is 14 residues long. V shed 3 bases and J shed 0 bases, with 6 bases lying between them. CDR3 sequence reads: CASSLRGSNQPQHF. In DNA form, the CDR3 reads TGTGCCAGCAGTTTGAGGGGTAGCAATCAGCCCCAGCATTTT.

The V call is TRBV7-8, the J call TRBJ2-7, with D perhaps matching TRBD2 (6 bases). V was trimmed by 5 bases and J by 0 bases, leaving 14 bases between them. Germline CDR1 and CDR2: SGHVS and FQNEAQ. The CDR3 has 15 amino acids. CDR3 in amino acids: CASSRENGASYEQYF. DNA for the CDR3: TGTGCCAGCAGCCGGGAGAATGGGGCCTCCTACGAGCAGTACTTC.

This clonotype showed up just a few times. This chain joins TRBV4-2 and TRBJ2-7, with D maybe TRBD2 (5 bases). The CDR3 spans 13 residues. Between the trimmed V and J ends, which lost 4 bases and 3 bases, there was a span of 10 bases. Germline V gene sequence: CDR1 LGHNA, CDR2 YNFKEQ. The CDR3 coding sequence is TGTGCCAGCAGCCCTCGGGGTTACTACGAGCAGTACTTC. Its protein product is CASSPRGYYEQYF.

The chain uses TRBV27 and TRBJ2-4; TRBD2 matches 7 bases. Per germline, CDR1 MNHEY and CDR2 SMNVEV (reference sequence). The junction had 2 bases not matched to a gene; V was cut back by 5 bases and J by 7 bases. The CDR3 length is 12 residues. The CDR3 region has the DNA TGTGCCAGCAGTGTGGGGGGGAACATTCAGTACTTC. This sequence encodes CASSVGGNIQYF.

The V and J genes are TRBV6-5 and TRBJ2-2; TRBD1 matches 8 bases. The J segment lost 6 bases and the V segment lost 2 bases, leaving 2 bases of the junction unmatched. Looked up from germline, CDR1 is MNHEY and CDR2 is SVGAGI. The CDR3 contains 14 residues. CDR3 protein: CASSYDRGSGELFF. In nucleotides, the CDR3 is TGTGCCAGCAGTTACGACAGGGGATCCGGGGAGCTGTTTTTT.

The table lists this clonotype with a few counts. The chain carries TRBV14 and TRBJ2-7; 8 nucleotides align to TRBD1. Germline CDR1 and CDR2: SGHDN and FVKESK. Unmatched junction bases numbered 3, after V lost 3 bases and J lost 5 bases. This CDR3 spans 13 amino acids. CDR3 loop: CASSHTGGNEQYV. The CDR3 nucleotides are TGTGCCAGCAGCCATACAGGGGGGAACGAGCAGTACGTC.

This clonotype showed up just a few times. This chain joins TRBV7-2 and TRBJ2-5; D not certain. Germline CDR1 is SGHTA and CDR2 is FQGNSA. Trimming stripped 7 bases from V and 9 bases from J, with 15 bases between. The CDR3 has 12 amino acids. The CDR3 spells CASTDTLGAQYF. The CDR3 region has the DNA TGTGCCAGCACCGACACACTGGGCGCCCAGTACTTC. Drawing the rest from reference TRBV7-2 and TRBJ2-5, the complete variable domain is GAGVSQSPSNKVTEKGKDVELRCDPISGHTALYWYRQSLGQGLEFLIYFQGNSAPDKSGLPSDRFSAERTGGSVSTLTIQRTQQEDSAVYLCASTDTLGAQYFGPGTRLLVL.

This clonotype showed up just a few times. The rearrangement joins TRBV28 to TRBJ2-5; TRBD2 agrees at 16 bases. V lost 4 bases and J lost 2; bases outside the gene matches: 1. The germline V gene has CDR1 MDHEN and CDR2 SYDVKM. CDR3 length: 16 residues. For the CDR3, the DNA is TGTGCCAGCAGTTCGGGACTAGCGGGGGGGCAAGAGACCCAGTACTTC. Translating it yields CASSSGLAGGQETQYF.

This clonotype was seen a handful of times. The V and J genes are TRBV29-1 and TRBJ2-3, with D possibly being TRBD1 (5 bases). Germline V gene sequence: CDR1 SQVTM, CDR2 ANQGSEA. The CDR3 length is 13 residues. V was clipped by 8 bases and J by 2 bases, with 14 bases between them. The CDR3 DNA sequence: TGCAGCATTGGGGCAGCTCTCACAGATACGCAGTATTTT. Its translation is CSIGAALTDTQYF.

The sample holds a few counts of this clonotype. This chain connects TRBV5-1 to TRBJ2-7, with D hard to call. The CDR3 contains 13 residues. V lost 0 bases to trimming and J lost 6 bases, with 10 bases between them. Germline values: CDR1 SGHRS, CDR2 YFSETQ. CDR3 nucleotide sequence: TGCGCCAGCAGCTTGGGTTCTAGAATCGAGCAGTACTTC. Translating gives CASSLGSRIEQYF.

The chain links TRBV12-3 or TRBV12-4 to TRBJ2-7; a possible D gene is TRBD1 (5 bases). This CDR3 comprises 12 residues. With 6 bases removed from V and 3 bases from J, the gap between germline ends came to 9 bases. The CDR3 loop reads CASRGQFYEQYF. CDR3 coding DNA: TGTGCCAGCAGGGGGCAGTTCTACGAGCAGTACTTC.

This chain connects TRBV11-2 to TRBJ1-6; no clear D. The V gene lost 3 bases and the J gene lost 9 bases, with 6 bases spanning the gap. This CDR3 has 12 amino acids. CDR1 and CDR2 (germline): SGHAT, FQNNGV. CDR3 in DNA: TGTGCCAGCAGCTTCTGGGGTTCACCCCTCCACTTT. It is translated as CASSFWGSPLHF.

This chain uses TRBV14 with TRBJ2-3, with a possible D match to TRBD2 (6 bases). Germline V CDR1 and CDR2: SGHDN, FVKESK. The CDR3 extends over 15 amino acids. Between the trimmed V and J ends, which lost 2 bases and 1 base, there was a span of 10 bases. The CDR3 DNA reads as TGTGCCAGCAGCCAATGGCGGGACGGCACAGATACGCAGTATTTT. Encoded protein: CASSQWRDGTDTQYF.

This chain connects TRBV5-1 to TRBJ1-4; no definite D call. The CDR3 sequence is 16 residues long. V was trimmed by 3 bases and J by 0 bases, leaving 12 bases between them. Germline CDR1 and CDR2: SGHRS and YFSETQ. Written as DNA, the CDR3 is TGCGCCAGCAGCTATTCCAAACTGCCAACTAATGAAAAACTGTTTTTT. Residues: CASSYSKLPTNEKLFF.

This chain uses TRBV7-3 with TRBJ1-2; the D gene is possibly TRBD1 (6 bases). Trimming left V 2 bases short and J 7 bases short, with 14 bases between. The CDR3 is 14 residues long. The V gene's germline CDR1 is SGHTA and CDR2 FQGTGA. This CDR3 is CASSLETGSSGYTF. The CDR3 DNA follows: TGTGCCAGCAGCTTAGAGACAGGCTCATCTGGCTACACCTTC.

This clonotype was observed a few times. The rearrangement joins TRBV5-1 to TRBJ2-1; unclear D gene. Germline-derived CDR1 and CDR2 are SGHRS and YFSETQ. This CDR3 spans 13 amino acids. Trimming shortened V by 5 bases and J by 5 bases, and 11 bases separated the two germline ends. CDR3: CASRAPTNNEQFF. CDR3 DNA: TGCGCCAGCAGGGCGCCGACAAACAATGAGCAGTTCTTC.

The V call is TRBV5-6, the J call TRBJ1-1, with TRBD1 identical over 7 bases. This CDR3 has 17 residues. The V segment lost 3 bases and the J segment 0 bases; nucleotides outside the gene matches: 11. Germline CDR1 and CDR2: SGHDT and YYEEEE. As DNA, the CDR3 is TGTGCCAGCAGCTCCCCCGACAGGGCCATATTGAACACTGAAGCTTTCTTT. It is translated as CASSSPDRAILNTEAFF.

This clonotype was found many times. The V and J genes are TRBV12-3 or TRBV12-4 and TRBJ2-5; 7 bases map to TRBD2. The length of the CDR3 is 13 residues. The trim removed 1 base at V and 4 bases at J, leaving 0 bases unmatched. The chain's CDR3 is CASSLGGGETQYF. The DNA for the CDR3 is TGTGCCAGCAGTTTAGGGGGGGGAGAGACCCAGTACTTC.

The chain recombines TRBV7-9 with TRBJ2-2, with 8 bases aligning to TRBD1. V lost 10 bases to trimming and J lost 5 bases; unmatched junction nucleotides: 9. Germline V gene data show CDR1 as SEHNR and CDR2 as FQNEAQ (reference sequence). The CDR3 is 14 residues long. The CDR3 protein is CAIEQGGGTGELFF. The CDR3 nucleotides are TGTGCCATCGAACAGGGGGGAGGAACCGGGGAGCTGTTTTTT. Complete variable domain (other parts from reference TRBV7-9 and TRBJ2-2): DTGVSQNPRHKITKRGQNVTFRCDPISEHNRLYWYRQTLGQGPEFLTYFQNEAQLEKSRLLSDRFSAERPKGSFSTLEIQRTEQGDSAMYLCAIEQGGGTGELFFGEGSRLTVL.

The chain employs TRBV4-1 and TRBJ2-4; no clear D. The V and J ends lost 1 base and 6 bases respectively, with 7 bases between them. This CDR3 is built from 13 residues. CDR1 MGHRA and CDR2 YSYEKL come from the germline V gene. This chain's CDR3 is CASSQGVGNIQYF. Written as DNA, the CDR3 is TGCGCCAGCAGCCAAGGTGTCGGAAACATTCAGTACTTC.

V is TRBV6-5 and J is TRBJ2-7, with unresolved D. The ends were cut back, 2 bases at V and 0 bases at J, with 8 bases in the middle. The length of the CDR3 is 14 residues. Germline values: CDR1 MNHEY, CDR2 SVGAGI. The CDR3: CASSYRPTSYEQYV. The CDR3 DNA is TGTGCCAGCAGTTACCGGCCGACCTCCTACGAGCAGTACGTC.

This clonotype was detected many times. The chain carries TRBV6-1 and TRBJ2-5, with D perhaps TRBD2 (5 bases). CDR3 length: 14 residues. Trimming left V 2 bases short and J 5 bases short, with 12 bases between. Germline CDR1 and CDR2: MNHNS and SASEGT. Here the CDR3 reads CASSESGGWETQYF. The CDR3 nucleotides read TGTGCCAGCAGTGAATCGGGCGGGTGGGAGACCCAGTACTTC.

V gene TRBV20-1 combines with J gene TRBJ1-2; 9 bases fit TRBD1. V dropped 4 bases and J dropped 4; count of bases not matched to a gene: 10. Germline V CDR1 and CDR2: DFQATT, SNEGSKA (reference sequence). The CDR3 runs to 15 residues. The CDR3 DNA reads TGCAGTGCTACCCCGGTACTGACAGGGGGCTATGGCTACACCTTC. Encoded protein: CSATPVLTGGYGYTF.

The chain links TRBV7-9 to TRBJ1-2; D is perhaps TRBD1 (6 bases). The CDR3 contains 14 residues. V shed 5 bases and J shed 4 bases, with 14 bases lying between them. Germline V CDR1 and CDR2: SEHNR, FQNEAQ (reference sequence). CDR3 nucleotide sequence: TGTGCCAGCAGCCCCGGACAGAGTGGCTATGGCTACACCTTC. It encodes CASSPGQSGYGYTF.